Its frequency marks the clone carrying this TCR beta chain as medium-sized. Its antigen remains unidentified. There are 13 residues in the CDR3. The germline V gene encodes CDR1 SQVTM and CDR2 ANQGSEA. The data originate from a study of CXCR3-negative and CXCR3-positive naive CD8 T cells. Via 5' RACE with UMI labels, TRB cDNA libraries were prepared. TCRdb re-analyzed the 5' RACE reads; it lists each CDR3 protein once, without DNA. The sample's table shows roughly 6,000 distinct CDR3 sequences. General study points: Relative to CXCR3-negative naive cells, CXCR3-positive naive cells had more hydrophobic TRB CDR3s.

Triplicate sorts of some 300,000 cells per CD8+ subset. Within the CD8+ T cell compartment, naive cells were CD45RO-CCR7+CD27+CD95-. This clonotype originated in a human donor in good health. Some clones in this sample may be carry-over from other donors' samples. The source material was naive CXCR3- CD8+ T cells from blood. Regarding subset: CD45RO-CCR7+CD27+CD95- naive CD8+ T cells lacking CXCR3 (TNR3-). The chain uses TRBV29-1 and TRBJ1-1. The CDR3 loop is CSVEGAMNTEAFF.